One and the same sample provided the 27 T cell receptor beta chains below, sequenced in a study of control samples from healthy donors and cancer patients. Data came from immunoSEQ multiplex PCR; TCRdb stores just in-frame clones and leaves some out. The sample carries fewer than 250,000 clones, roughly nine tenths recorded once. Material: blood. The receptors originated from a man aged 30 to 39 in good health.

The chain uses TRBV4-1 and TRBJ2-5, with 9 bases that match TRBD1. The trim removed 0 bases at V and 4 bases at J, leaving 9 bases unmatched. The CDR3 is made up of 17 amino acids. The V gene's germline CDR1 is MGHRA and CDR2 YSYEKL. In nucleotides, the CDR3 is TGCGCCAGCAGCCAAGATCGACGGACAGGGGCGAGAGAGACCCAGTACTTC. Translated: CASSQDRRTGARETQYF.

The chain has TRBV5-4 and TRBJ2-6; D remains unclear. V lost 1 base and J 0 bases, leaving 11 bases between the germline ends. The CDR3 is 17 residues long. The germline V gene encodes CDR1 SGHNT and CDR2 YYREEE (reference sequence). CDR3 bases: TGTGCCAGCAGCTTGCGATTGATGGCCTCTGGGGCCAACGTCCTGACTTTC. It yields the protein CASSLRLMASGANVLTF.

This clone was recorded only once. The chain couples TRBV11-1 to TRBJ2-7; D remains ambiguous. Germline-derived CDR1 and CDR2 are SGHAT and FQDESV (reference sequence). V dropped 1 base and J dropped 1 base, with 11 bases sitting between them. This CDR3 is 15 amino acids long. Written as DNA, the CDR3 is TGTGCCAGCAGCTTAGTGTCAGGATATTCCTACGAGCAGTACTTC. It yields the protein CASSLVSGYSYEQYF. The full variable domain, in which reference TRBV11-1 and TRBJ2-7 provide the parts outside the CDR3, is EAEVAQSPRYKITEKSQAVAFWCDPISGHATLYWYRQILGQGPELLVQFQDESVVDDSQLPKDRFSAERLKGVDSTLKIQPAELGDSAMYLCASSLVSGYSYEQYFGPGTRLTVT.

The chain has TRBV7-9 and TRBJ2-1, with a weak D call TRBD1 (5 bases). The germline V gene has CDR1 SEHNR and CDR2 FQNEAQ (reference sequence). The CDR3 has 13 amino acids. V gave up 4 bases and J gave up 9 bases, with 13 bases separating them. The CDR3 coding sequence is TGTGCCAGCAGCTCCAGGGCCGAAGGTGAGCAGTTCTTC. Protein: CASSSRAEGEQFF.

J is TRBJ1-2 and V is TRBV7-9; possibly TRBD1 for D (6 bases). The V gene lost 0 bases and the J gene lost 7 bases, with 15 bases spanning the gap. Germline CDR1 reads SEHNR; CDR2 reads FQNEAQ (reference sequence). This CDR3 spans 15 amino acids. As DNA, the CDR3 is TGTGCCAGCAGCTTAGCTTTCGGGACAAAAACTGGCTACACCTTC. Its translation is CASSLAFGTKTGYTF.

Many counts were recorded for this clone. The rearrangement joins TRBV7-8 to TRBJ1-5; 7 positions agree with TRBD1. With 4 bases clipped from V and 3 bases from J, the junction kept 9 bases outside the gene matches. The CDR3 has 16 amino acids. CDR1 is SGHVS, CDR2 FQNEAQ, per germline. The CDR3 reads CASSSHRGGNNQPQHF. Written as DNA, the CDR3 is TGTGCCAGCAGCTCGCACAGGGGAGGAAACAATCAGCCCCAGCATTTT.

This chain links TRBV28 with TRBJ2-7, with 9 bases that match TRBD1. In germline, CDR1 is MDHEN, CDR2 SYDVKM. The J segment lost 4 bases and the V segment lost 6 bases, leaving 10 bases of the junction unmatched. This CDR3 is built from 15 residues. The CDR3 sequence is CASRTGTGLGYEQYF. In nucleotides, the CDR3 is TGTGCCAGCAGGACCGGGACAGGGCTCGGATACGAGCAGTACTTC.

The chain recombines TRBV5-1 with TRBJ1-6; D not resolved. Trimming left V 1 base short and J 0 bases short, with 17 bases between. CDR1 is SGHRS, CDR2 YFSETQ, per germline. The CDR3 runs to 19 residues. CDR3 nucleotides: TGCGCCAGCAGCTTGCCCCTCCTCTTTATCGCCTCCTATAATTCACCCCTCCACTTT. Translated, it gives CASSLPLLFIASYNSPLHF.

This clone has a single count. The rearrangement joins TRBV11-2 to TRBJ2-7; 8 bases agree with TRBD2. Trimming cost V 4 bases and J 3 bases; bases outside gene matches: 5. CDR1 and CDR2 from the germline V gene are SGHAT and FQNNGV. The CDR3 loop spans 14 amino acids. CDR3 amino acids: CASSSSGGGYEQYF. The CDR3 DNA follows: TGTGCCAGCAGCTCCTCCGGGGGGGGCTACGAGCAGTACTTC.

V and J are TRBV27 and TRBJ2-3, with 12 bases that match TRBD2. The CDR3 length is 19 residues. Germline lookup yields CDR1 MNHEY and CDR2 SMNVEV (reference sequence). Trimming cost V 5 bases and J 4 bases; bases outside gene matches: 16. The CDR3 is CASSPLAGGPIFTADTQYF. The CDR3 bases are TGTGCCAGCAGTCCCCTAGCGGGGGGGCCAATATTTACAGCAGATACGCAGTATTTT.

V is TRBV30 and J is TRBJ1-4, with D perhaps matching TRBD1 (6 bases). V lost 3 bases and J 8 bases, leaving 16 bases between the germline ends. Per the germline V gene, CDR1 is GTSNPN and CDR2 is SVGIG (reference sequence). The CDR3 runs 14 residues. CDR3 region: CAWSSDRSREKLFF. The CDR3 DNA follows: TGTGCCTGGAGCTCTGACAGGTCACGAGAAAAACTGTTTTTT.

DNA for the CDR3: TGTGCCAGCTCACCACAGGAGGGGGCAGGTTACAATGAGCAGTTCTTC. This translates into CASSPQEGAGYNEQFF. This rearrangement joins TRBV18 to TRBJ2-1, with D possibly being TRBD1 (7 bases). This CDR3 has 16 residues. Per the germline V gene, CDR1 is KGHSH and CDR2 is LQKENI. V was clipped by 1 base and J by 4 bases, with 14 bases between them.

The V gene is TRBV25-1, the J gene TRBJ1-3; D remains ambiguous. The germline gives CDR1 MGHDK, CDR2 SYGVNS. V was clipped by 4 bases and J by 4 bases, with 8 bases between them. The CDR3 totals 13 residues. The CDR3 DNA reads as TGTGCCAGCAGTGTAGCGGGAGGAAACACCATATATTTT. Residues: CASSVAGGNTIYF. Looking up the rest from reference TRBV25-1 and TRBJ1-3 gives the full variable domain: EADIYQTPRYLVIGTGKKITLECSQTMGHDKMYWYQQDPGMELHLIHYSYGVNSTEKGDLSSESTVSRIRTEHFPLTLESARPSHTSQYLCASSVAGGNTIYFGEGSWLTVV.

The chain links TRBV7-8 to TRBJ2-1; 8 bases fit TRBD1. The junction had 11 bases not matched to a gene; V was cut back by 5 bases and J by 5 bases. Germline V lookup: CDR1 SGHVS, CDR2 FQNEAQ. CDR3 size: 16 residues. CDR3 coding DNA: TGTGCCAGCAGCCCCCTGGGACAGGAGATTAACAATGAGCAGTTCTTC. Its translation: CASSPLGQEINNEQFF.

The V call is TRBV29-1, the J call TRBJ2-2, with TRBD1 matching over 8 bases. The CDR3 is 15 residues long. Germline lookup yields CDR1 SQVTM and CDR2 ANQGSEA. The J segment lost 5 bases and the V segment lost 7 bases, leaving 12 bases of the junction unmatched. CDR3 residues: CSAYSDRVRTGELFF. CDR3 coding DNA: TGCAGCGCCTACTCGGACAGGGTGAGGACCGGGGAGCTGTTTTTT.

The rearrangement links TRBV18 to TRBJ2-6; D remains ambiguous. The CDR3 covers 13 residues. CDR1 is KGHSH and CDR2 is LQKENI in the germline V gene. Trimming removed 2 bases from V and 1 base from J, with 0 bases in between. CDR3 amino acids: CASSPSGANVLTF. As DNA, the CDR3 is TGTGCCAGCTCACCATCTGGGGCCAACGTCCTGACTTTC. Supplemented by reference TRBV18 and TRBJ2-6, the full variable domain reads NAGVMQNPRHLVRRRGQEARLRCSPMKGHSHVYWYRQLPEEGLKFMVYLQKENIIDESGMPKERFSAEFPKEGPSILRIQQVVRGDSAAYFCASSPSGANVLTFGAGSRLTVL.

The chain combines TRBV24-1 with TRBJ1-4; no definite D call. Trimming cost V 6 bases and J 8 bases, with 15 bases left between them. The CDR3 consists of 14 residues. Germline V gene lookup returns CDR1 KGHDR and CDR2 SFDVKD. The CDR3 protein is CATSSREAGEKLFF. CDR3 nucleotides: TGTGCCACCAGTTCTCGTGAAGCCGGAGAAAAACTGTTTTTT.

V gene TRBV9 combines with J gene TRBJ2-3; no clear D gene. This CDR3 spans 14 amino acids. Deletions cut 0 bases from V and 3 bases from J, with 8 bases between. Germline V gene sequence: CDR1 SGDLS, CDR2 YYNGEE. The CDR3 nucleotides are TGTGCCAGCAGCGTAGGAGTGGGAACAGATACGCAGTATTTT. This sequence encodes CASSVGVGTDTQYF.

The chain couples TRBV27 to TRBJ2-1, with 9 bases lining up with TRBD2. Germline lookup yields CDR1 MNHEY and CDR2 SMNVEV (reference sequence). The CDR3 runs to 18 residues. V dropped 0 bases and J dropped 5; count of bases not matched to a gene: 11. Here the CDR3 reads CASSLSFRRLAGNNEQFF. CDR3 DNA sequence: TGTGCCAGCAGTTTATCTTTTCGTAGGCTAGCGGGGAACAATGAGCAGTTCTTC.

The rearrangement links TRBV3-1 (or the pseudogene TRBV3-2) to TRBJ2-3, with D perhaps given as TRBD1 or TRBD2 (6 bases each). Trimming cost V 8 bases and J 6 bases, with 21 bases left between them. There are 15 residues in the CDR3. Germline V gives CDR1 LGHDT, CDR2 YNNKEL (reference sequence). CDR3 sequence (DNA): TGTGCCAGCGCACCCCGTCGGGGGCCGCGGGATACGCAGTATTTT. Translation: CASAPRRGPRDTQYF.

V usage is TRBV5-5 and J usage is TRBJ1-6; 10 positions match TRBD1. V shed 3 bases and J 9 bases; nucleotides not matched to a gene: 6. Germline values: CDR1 SGHKS, CDR2 YYEKEE (reference sequence). The length of the CDR3 is 15 residues. As DNA, the CDR3 is TGTGCCAGCAGCTCCGCGACAGGGGGCGGTTCACCCCTCCACTTT. Translated: CASSSATGGGSPLHF.

This rearrangement joins TRBV4-2 to TRBJ2-3; TRBD2 might be the D (6 bases). Germline V gene sequence: CDR1 LGHNA, CDR2 YNFKEQ. This CDR3 has 14 amino acids. Trimming pared 4 bases from V and 5 bases from J, leaving 13 bases between. The CDR3 reads CASSRNEGLDTQYF. For the CDR3, the DNA is TGTGCCAGCAGCCGGAATGAGGGACTAGATACGCAGTATTTT.

The V call is TRBV30, the J call TRBJ1-5; possible D gene TRBD1, 5 bases. In germline, CDR1 is GTSNPN, CDR2 SVGIG (reference sequence). V lost 0 bases to trimming and J lost 3 bases, with 15 bases between them. This CDR3 has 16 amino acids. CDR3 DNA: TGTGCCTGGAGTGTCTCGGGGGGTGGAAACAATCAGCCCCAGCATTTT. This gives the protein CAWSVSGGGNNQPQHF.

Here the CDR3 DNA reads TGTGCCTCGACCGGACGCCGGGGGGAAAAACTGTTTTTT. As protein: CASTGRRGEKLFF. The rearrangement links TRBV19 to TRBJ1-4, with D perhaps matching TRBD1 (5 bases). Germline V gene sequence: CDR1 LNHDA, CDR2 SQIVND (reference sequence). This CDR3 is built from 13 residues. V was shortened by 11 bases and J by 8 bases, with 18 bases between the two germline ends.

V usage is TRBV18 and J usage is TRBJ2-7, with TRBD1 as a possible D gene (6 bases). CDR3 length: 16 residues. CDR1 and CDR2 from the germline V gene are KGHSH and LQKENI. V was shortened by 0 bases and J by 0 bases, with 12 bases between the two germline ends. The CDR3 sequence: CASSPPVTGTSYEQYF. The CDR3 nucleotides read TGTGCCAGCTCACCACCGGTTACAGGGACCTCCTACGAGCAGTACTTC.

V and J are TRBV5-4 and TRBJ2-1; 10 positions match TRBD2. V was clipped by 0 bases and J by 6 bases; unmatched bases: 6. The CDR3 is 16 amino acids. The germline gives CDR1 SGHNT, CDR2 YYREEE (reference sequence). CDR3 in amino acids: CASSLDPAGGLNEQFF. In DNA, the CDR3 is TGTGCCAGCAGCTTGGATCCAGCGGGGGGGCTCAATGAGCAGTTCTTC.

This rearrangement joins TRBV6-1 to TRBJ2-1, with 8 bases lining up with TRBD2. Germline-derived CDR1 and CDR2 are MNHNS and SASEGT. CDR3 size: 14 residues. With 3 bases clipped from V and 9 bases from J, the junction kept 7 bases outside the gene matches. CDR3 nucleotide sequence: TGTGCCAGCAGTGAGGGGGGGACTAGTTTTGAGCAGTTCTTC. Its translation: CASSEGGTSFEQFF.